This T cell receptor beta chain was sequenced in a study of OX40 agonist ivuxolimab in advanced cancers. As for the study in general: The patients got ivuxolimab, which is an agonistic anti-OX40 (CD134) antibody. Patients received ivuxolimab, an intravenous treatment, every 2 weeks at 0.01 to 10 mg/kg. Of the patients, three showed partial responses, one with hepatocellular carcinoma and two with cutaneous melanoma.

Some clones are missing from TCRdb's copy, which holds only in-frame ones; the method was immunoSEQ multiplex PCR. Seen here are 60,000 to 80,000 clones, 75% to 85% observed once, and the top ten hold under 13%. The V end was cut by 7 bases, the J end by 3 bases, with 16 bases between. This CDR3 has 15 residues. Germline V gives CDR1 MNHNY, CDR2 SVGAGI (reference sequence). The sequence was collected from an adult with an advanced solid tumor such as melanoma, head and neck, liver or kidney cancer. Sequenced material: CD4+ or CD8+ T cells sorted from blood, taken in a trial of the OX40 agonist ivuxolimab. This chain uses TRBV6-6 with TRBJ2-1, with unresolved D. In nucleotides, the CDR3 is TGTGCCAGCAACCAACCGGCTATCTACTACAATGAGCAGTTCTTC. Its protein product is CASNQPAIYYNEQFF.